The next 5 T cell receptor beta chains were all read from a single sample in a study of cytomegalovirus exposure and HLA in healthy donors. The PCR was carried out with 60 Vbeta primers and 13 Jbeta primers. This table comes from immunoSEQ multiplex PCR, and its TCRdb copy is limited to in-frame clones, with some not included. The table lists about 84,000 clones, 63% of them singletons. Sequencing was performed on PBMCs. These receptors came from a woman in her 40s in good health and CMV-seropositive.

The gene calls are TRBV5-1 and TRBJ2-7; D remains ambiguous. Trimming left V 5 bases short and J 3 bases short, with 9 bases between. From germline, CDR1 is SGHRS and CDR2 YFSETQ. The CDR3 sequence is 12 residues long. DNA of the CDR3: TGCGCCAGCAGGGGCGACGTCTACGAGCAGTACTTC. Residues: CASRGDVYEQYF.

The CDR3 DNA sequence: TGTGCCAGCAGCCAAGCGGGCAGGGTTAACAAGCAGTTCTTC. This encodes CASSQAGRVNKQFF. This chain joins TRBV4-2 and TRBJ2-1; D is possibly TRBD1 (5 bases). This CDR3 has 14 amino acids. CDR1 is LGHNA, CDR2 YNFKEQ, per germline. V was shortened by 1 base and J by 11 bases, with 15 bases between the two germline ends.

The V gene is TRBV7-2, the J gene TRBJ1-1; 9 positions agree with TRBD1. J gave up 6 bases and V 7 bases, and 9 bases lay outside the gene matches. The CDR3 loop spans 14 amino acids. The germline V gene encodes CDR1 SGHTA and CDR2 FQGNSA. The DNA of the CDR3 is TGTGCCAGCACCCTTACAGGGGGCGGCCCTGAAGCTTTCTTT. Translating it yields CASTLTGGGPEAFF. Using reference TRBV7-2 and TRBJ1-1 for the parts outside the CDR3, the full variable domain is GAGVSQSPSNKVTEKGKDVELRCDPISGHTALYWYRQSLGQGLEFLIYFQGNSAPDKSGLPSDRFSAERTGGSVSTLTIQRTQQEDSAVYLCASTLTGGGPEAFFGQGTRLTVV.

This clone was seen a handful of times. This rearrangement joins TRBV7-2 to TRBJ2-7; D gene unclear. The CDR3 sequence is 13 residues long. Trimming pared 4 bases from V and 3 bases from J, leaving 10 bases between. CDR1 is SGHTA, CDR2 FQGNSA, per germline. The DNA of the CDR3 is TGTGCCAGCAGCTCCAGTCTAGTCTACGAGCAGTACTTC. Protein: CASSSSLVYEQYF.

This clone was seen once. This chain uses TRBV10-1 with TRBJ2-7; 7 bases are a match to TRBD1. The junction had 2 bases not matched to a gene; V was cut back by 2 bases and J by 4 bases. Germline CDR1 and CDR2: WNHNN and SYGVQD (reference sequence). This CDR3 comprises 13 residues. CDR3 nucleotides: TGCGCCAGCAGTGAGGAGGGGGCTTACGAGCAGTACTTC. Residues: CASSEEGAYEQYF.